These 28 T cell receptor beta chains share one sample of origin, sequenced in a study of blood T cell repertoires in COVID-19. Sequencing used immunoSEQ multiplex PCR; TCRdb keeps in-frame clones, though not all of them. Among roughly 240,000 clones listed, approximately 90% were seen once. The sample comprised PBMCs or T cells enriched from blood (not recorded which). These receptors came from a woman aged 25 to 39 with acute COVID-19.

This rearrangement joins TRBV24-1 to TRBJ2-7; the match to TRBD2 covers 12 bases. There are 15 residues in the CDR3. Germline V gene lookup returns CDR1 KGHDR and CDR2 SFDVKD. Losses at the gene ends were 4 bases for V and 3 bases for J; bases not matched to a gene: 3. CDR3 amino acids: CATSDLGLAGYEQYF. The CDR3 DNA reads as TGTGCCACCAGTGACCTGGGACTAGCGGGCTACGAGCAGTACTTC.

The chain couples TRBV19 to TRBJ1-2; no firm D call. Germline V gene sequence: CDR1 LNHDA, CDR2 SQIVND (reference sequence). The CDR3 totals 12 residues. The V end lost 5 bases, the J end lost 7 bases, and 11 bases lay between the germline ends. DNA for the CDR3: TGTGCCAGTAGTCCGGAGGGTGTTGGCTACACCTTC. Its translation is CASSPEGVGYTF.

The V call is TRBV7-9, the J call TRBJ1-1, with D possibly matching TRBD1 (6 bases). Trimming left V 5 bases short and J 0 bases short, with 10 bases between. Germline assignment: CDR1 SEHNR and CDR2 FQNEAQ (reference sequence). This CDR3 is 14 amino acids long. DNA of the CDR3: TGTGCCAGCAGCCAGGGGTTGGTGAACACTGAAGCTTTCTTT. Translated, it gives CASSQGLVNTEAFF.

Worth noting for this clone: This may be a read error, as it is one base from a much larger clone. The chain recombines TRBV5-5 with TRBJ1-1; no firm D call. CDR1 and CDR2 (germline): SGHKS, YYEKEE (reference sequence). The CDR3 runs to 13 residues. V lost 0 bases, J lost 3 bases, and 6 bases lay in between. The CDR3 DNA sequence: TGTGCCAGCAGCTTGGCCACTCACACTGAAGCTTTCTTT. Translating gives CASSLATHTEAFF.

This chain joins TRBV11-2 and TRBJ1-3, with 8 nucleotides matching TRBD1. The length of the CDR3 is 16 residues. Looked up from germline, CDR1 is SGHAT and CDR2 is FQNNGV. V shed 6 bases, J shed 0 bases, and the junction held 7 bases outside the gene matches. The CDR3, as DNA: TGTGCCAGCAGAGGGGACAGGTTGAGCTCTGGAAACACCATATATTTT. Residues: CASRGDRLSSGNTIYF.

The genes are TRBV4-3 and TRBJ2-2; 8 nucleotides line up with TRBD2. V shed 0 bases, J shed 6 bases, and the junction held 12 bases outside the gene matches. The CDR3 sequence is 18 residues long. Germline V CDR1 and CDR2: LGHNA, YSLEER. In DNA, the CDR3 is TGCGCCAGCAGCCAAGATTGGGCGGGGGGCCGGTCCGCCGGGGAGCTGTTTTTT. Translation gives CASSQDWAGGRSAGELFF.

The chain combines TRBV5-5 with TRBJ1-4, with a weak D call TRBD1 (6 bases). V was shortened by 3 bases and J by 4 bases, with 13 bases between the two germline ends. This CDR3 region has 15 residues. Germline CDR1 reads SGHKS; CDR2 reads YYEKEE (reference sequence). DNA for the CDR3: TGTGCCAGCAGCTCTAGGGACATCTTTAATGAAAAACTGTTTTTT. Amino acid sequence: CASSSRDIFNEKLFF.

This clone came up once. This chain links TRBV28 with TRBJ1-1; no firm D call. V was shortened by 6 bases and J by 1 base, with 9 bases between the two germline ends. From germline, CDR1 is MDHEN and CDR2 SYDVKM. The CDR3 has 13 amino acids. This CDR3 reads CASRPHANTEAFF. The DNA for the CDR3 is TGTGCCAGCAGACCACATGCGAACACTGAAGCTTTCTTT.

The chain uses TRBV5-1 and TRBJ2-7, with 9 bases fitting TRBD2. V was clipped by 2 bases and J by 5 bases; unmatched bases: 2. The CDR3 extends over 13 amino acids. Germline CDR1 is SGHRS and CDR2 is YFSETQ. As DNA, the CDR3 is TGCGCCAGCAGCTTTGGCGGGGGGGACGAGCAGTACTTC. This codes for CASSFGGGDEQYF.

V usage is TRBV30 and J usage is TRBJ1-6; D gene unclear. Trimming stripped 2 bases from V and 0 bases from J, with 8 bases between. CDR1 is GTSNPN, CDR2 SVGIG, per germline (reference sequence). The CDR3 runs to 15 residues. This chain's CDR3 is CAWSTRSSYNSPLHF. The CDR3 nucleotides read TGTGCCTGGAGTACACGGAGCTCCTATAATTCACCCCTCCACTTT.

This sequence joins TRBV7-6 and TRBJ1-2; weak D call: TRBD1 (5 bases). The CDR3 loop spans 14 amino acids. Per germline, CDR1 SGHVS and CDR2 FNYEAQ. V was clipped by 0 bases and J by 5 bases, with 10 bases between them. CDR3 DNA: TGTGCCAGCAGCTTAGCGCTCTCAGGGTATGGCTACACCTTC. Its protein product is CASSLALSGYGYTF. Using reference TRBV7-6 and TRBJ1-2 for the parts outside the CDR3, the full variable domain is GAGVSQSPRYKVTKRGQDVALRCDPISGHVSLYWYRQALGQGPEFLTYFNYEAQQDKSGLPNDRFSAERPEGSISTLTIQRTEQRDSAMYRCASSLALSGYGYTFGSGTRLTVV.

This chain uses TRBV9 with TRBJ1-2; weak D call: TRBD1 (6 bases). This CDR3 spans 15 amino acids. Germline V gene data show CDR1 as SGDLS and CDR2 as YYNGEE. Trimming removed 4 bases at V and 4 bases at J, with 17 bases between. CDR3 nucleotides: TGTGCCAGCAGCCTGACGGGGGGCAGCAGCTATGGCTACACCTTC. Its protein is CASSLTGGSSYGYTF.

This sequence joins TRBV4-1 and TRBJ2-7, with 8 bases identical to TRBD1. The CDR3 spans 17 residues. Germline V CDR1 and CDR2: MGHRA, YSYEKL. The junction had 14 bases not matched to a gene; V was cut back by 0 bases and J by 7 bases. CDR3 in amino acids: CASSQEAIGQGPREQYF. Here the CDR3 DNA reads TGCGCCAGCAGCCAAGAAGCCATTGGACAGGGACCGCGAGAGCAGTACTTC.

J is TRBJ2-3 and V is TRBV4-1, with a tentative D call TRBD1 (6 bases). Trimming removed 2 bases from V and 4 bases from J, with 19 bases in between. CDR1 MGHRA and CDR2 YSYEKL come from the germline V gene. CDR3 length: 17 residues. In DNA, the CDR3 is TGCGCCAGCAGCCAAAGGACAGTCGCGATTGGTTCAGATACGCAGTATTTT. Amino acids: CASSQRTVAIGSDTQYF.

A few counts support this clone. The CDR3 loop is CASSVQETQYF. In DNA, the CDR3 is TGTGCCAGCAGCGTACAAGAGACCCAGTACTTC. The chain uses TRBV7-8 and TRBJ2-5; D is unresolved. The CDR3 has 11 residues. Germline V gene sequence: CDR1 SGHVS, CDR2 FQNEAQ. Trimming took 5 bases from V and 2 from J, leaving 3 bases between them.

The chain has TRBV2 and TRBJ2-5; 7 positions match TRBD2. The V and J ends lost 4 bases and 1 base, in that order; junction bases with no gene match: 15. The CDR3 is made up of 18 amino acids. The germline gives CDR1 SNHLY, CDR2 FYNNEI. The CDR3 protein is CASSGEGTPTSPQETQYF. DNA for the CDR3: TGTGCCAGCAGTGGGGAGGGCACCCCTACCTCCCCCCAAGAGACCCAGTACTTC.

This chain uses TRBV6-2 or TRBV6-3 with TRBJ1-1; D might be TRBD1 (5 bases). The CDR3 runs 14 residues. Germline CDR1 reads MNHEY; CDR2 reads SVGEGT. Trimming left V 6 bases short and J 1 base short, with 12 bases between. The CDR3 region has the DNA TGTGCCAGCAGCCTCGGGGGTTGGAACACTGAAGCTTTCTTT. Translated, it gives CASSLGGWNTEAFF.

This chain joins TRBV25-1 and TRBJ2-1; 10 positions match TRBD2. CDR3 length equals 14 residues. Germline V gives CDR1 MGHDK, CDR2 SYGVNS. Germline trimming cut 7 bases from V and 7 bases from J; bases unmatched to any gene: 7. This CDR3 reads CASIEAGGPNEQFF. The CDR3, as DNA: TGTGCCAGCATCGAAGCGGGGGGGCCGAATGAGCAGTTCTTC.

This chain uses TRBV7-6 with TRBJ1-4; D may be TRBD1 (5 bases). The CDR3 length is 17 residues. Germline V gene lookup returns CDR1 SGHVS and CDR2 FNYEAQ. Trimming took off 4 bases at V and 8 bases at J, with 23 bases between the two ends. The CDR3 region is CASSSWEGQGSDEKLFF. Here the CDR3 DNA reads TGTGCCAGCAGCTCCTGGGAGGGGCAGGGTTCTGACGAAAAACTGTTTTTT.

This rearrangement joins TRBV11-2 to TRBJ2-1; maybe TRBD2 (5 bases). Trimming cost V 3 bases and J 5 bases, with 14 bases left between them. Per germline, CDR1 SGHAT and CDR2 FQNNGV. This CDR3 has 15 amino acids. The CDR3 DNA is TGTGCCAGCAGCTTGTCGGGGTCCCCCCACAATGAGCAGTTCTTC. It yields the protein CASSLSGSPHNEQFF.

CDR3 coding DNA: TGTGCCTATGCGAGTCTGAACACTGAAGCTTTCTTT. This sequence encodes CAYASLNTEAFF. This chain joins TRBV5-5 and TRBJ1-1; no firm D call. V dropped 10 bases and J dropped 0 bases, with 10 bases sitting between them. The CDR3 runs to 12 residues. Germline V gene lookup returns CDR1 SGHKS and CDR2 YYEKEE (reference sequence).

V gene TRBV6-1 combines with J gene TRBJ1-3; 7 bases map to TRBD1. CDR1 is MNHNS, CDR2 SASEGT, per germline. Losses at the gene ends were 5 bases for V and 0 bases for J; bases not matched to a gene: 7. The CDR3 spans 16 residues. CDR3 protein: CASSKDRESSGNTIYF. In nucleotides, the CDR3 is TGTGCCAGCAGTAAAGACAGGGAGAGCTCTGGAAACACCATATATTTT.

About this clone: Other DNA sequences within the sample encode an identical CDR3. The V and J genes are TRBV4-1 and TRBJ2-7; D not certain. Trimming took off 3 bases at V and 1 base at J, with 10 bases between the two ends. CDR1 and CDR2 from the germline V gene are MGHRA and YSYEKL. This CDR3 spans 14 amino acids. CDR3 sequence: CASSHPGRSYEQYF. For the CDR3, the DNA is TGCGCCAGCAGCCATCCAGGAAGATCCTACGAGCAGTACTTC.

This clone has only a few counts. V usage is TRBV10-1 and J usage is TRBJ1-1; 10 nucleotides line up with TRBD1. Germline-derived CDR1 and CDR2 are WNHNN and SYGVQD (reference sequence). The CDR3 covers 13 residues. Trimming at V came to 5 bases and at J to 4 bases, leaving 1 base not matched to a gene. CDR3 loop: CASSRTGGTEAFF. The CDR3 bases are TGCGCCAGCAGTAGGACAGGGGGCACTGAAGCTTTCTTT.

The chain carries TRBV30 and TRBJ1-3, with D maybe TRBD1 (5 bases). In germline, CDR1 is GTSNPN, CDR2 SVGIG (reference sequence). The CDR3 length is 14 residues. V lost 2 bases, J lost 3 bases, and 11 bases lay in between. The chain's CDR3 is CAWSFQGFGNTIYF. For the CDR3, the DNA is TGTGCCTGGAGTTTTCAGGGCTTTGGAAACACCATATATTTT.

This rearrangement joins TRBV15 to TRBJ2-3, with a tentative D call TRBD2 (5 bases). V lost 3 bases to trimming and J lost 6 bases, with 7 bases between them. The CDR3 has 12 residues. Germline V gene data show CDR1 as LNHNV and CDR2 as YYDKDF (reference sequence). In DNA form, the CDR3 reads TGTGCCACCAGCAGCCCGGGGGATACGCAGTATTTT. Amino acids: CATSSPGDTQYF.

The chain's CDR3 is CASSGRLAYGYTF. The CDR3 nucleotides read TGTGCCAGCAGCGGCAGGTTGGCCTATGGCTACACCTTC. The rearrangement uses TRBV7-9 and TRBJ1-2; D gene ambiguous. Germline V lookup: CDR1 SEHNR, CDR2 FQNEAQ (reference sequence). With 5 bases removed from V and 4 bases from J, the gap between germline ends came to 11 bases. The CDR3 totals 13 residues.

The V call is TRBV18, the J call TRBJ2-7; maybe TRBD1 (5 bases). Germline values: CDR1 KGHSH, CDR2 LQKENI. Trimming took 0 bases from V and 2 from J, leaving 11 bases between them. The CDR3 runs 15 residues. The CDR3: CASSPPGAGTYEQYF. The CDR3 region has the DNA TGTGCCAGCTCACCACCTGGCGCAGGGACCTACGAGCAGTACTTC.